This T cell receptor beta chain was obtained from a study of shared clonotypes between healthy human individuals. As to this clone: The antigen remains undetermined.

Points from the study as a whole: Across subsets, estimated richness was generally greater for naive than for memory populations. Roughly 5.3% of naive CD4 clonotypes were common to a few donors.

Every subset had its genomic DNA shared out evenly among several immunoSEQ plates. The assay was immunoSEQ multiplex PCR, and TCRdb's table has in-frame clones only and misses some. The repertoire holds 2 million to 3 million clones, 93% seen once, with approximately 0.37% in the top ten. Each sample came from a Caucasian adult donor living in Nashville, Tennessee. Per germline, CDR1 SGHDT and CDR2 YYEEEE. The CDR3 extends over 19 amino acids. Deletions cut 1 base from V and 10 bases from J, with 30 bases between. V gene TRBV5-6 combines with J gene TRBJ2-1; D ambiguous. This sequence was found in a man younger than 35 in good health. Some clones in this sample may be carry-over from other donors' samples. Sequencing was carried out using naive CD4+ T cells from PBMCs. Subset described: CD45RA+ positively selected. CDR3 sequence (DNA): TGTGCCAGCAGCTTGCCCTTTTACTCGCCCGCCCCTCCATCCCGCGAGCAGTTCTTC. It encodes CASSLPFYSPAPPSREQFF.